Reported below is one TCR beta chain. Its antigen is not yet known. The record has no base qualities; no much larger clone is one base away. The protocol used for the library was the immunoSEQ multiplex PCR assay. The clones in this table, taken by TCRdb from immuneACCESS, are in-frame only. Not every clone is retained; where verified, under half of the shortfall comes from an unresolved V gene, and the cause of the rest is unknown. The sample table shows about 56,000 clones, and about nine tenths are seen once. The ten largest clones represent around 2.2% of the sample. This sample was included in a study of T cell changes during pregnancy in multiple sclerosis (dated by TCRdb to 2018 to 2020). About the full investigation: The study examined how the T cell repertoire changed over the course of pregnancy in women with multiple sclerosis.

CDR1 and CDR2, looked up from the germline V gene, are MDHEN and SYDVKM. Its CDR3 holds 13 amino acids, cysteine through phenylalanine. The CDR3 DNA has 39 bases and is translated from base 1. Germline trimming amounts to 4 bases on V and 8 bases on J, with 5 as the count of junction bases outside the gene matches. The sequence derives from a female donor in good health, enrolled as a control in a pregnancy study. The rearranged segments are TRBV28 and TRBJ1-2; the junction holds 9 bases that match TRBD1. The material was peripheral blood, obtained in the first trimester of pregnancy. The CDR3 region reads CASSSGQGGGYTF. The DNA is TGTGCCAGCAGTTCGGGACAGGGAGGCGGCTACACCTTC.